Listed below are T cell receptor beta chains from one sample, sequenced in a study of CD8 T cells in ankylosing spondylitis. Each CDR3 protein gets one entry after TCRdb re-called the 5' RACE reads with MiXCR. The sample gives around 490,000 distinct CDR3 sequences, approximately 5.3% of which show up once; roughly 3.5% is in the top ten. Sequencing input: blood, either unsorted or a sorted T cell fraction (not recorded which). The receptors were gathered from a male donor with ankylosing spondylitis. Both conserved end residues are part of each CDR3. The D gene is left open where the match is weak. Expanded clones are given a class, and other clones once, few, many or no size at all.

J gene	D gene	V gene	clone size	CDR3 DNA	CDR3 protein
TRBJ2-2	.	TRBV20-1	many	TGCAGTGCTAGTAATGGCGGGACCGGCACCGGGGAGCTGTTTTTT	CSASNGGTGTGELFF
TRBJ2-1	.	TRBV5-6	many	TGTGCCAGCAGCGGGGTCCATCTACTCTACAATGAGCAGTTCTTC	CASSGVHLLYNEQFF
TRBJ1-2	.	TRBV5-5	many	TGTGCCAGCAGGACAGCAGGCAGCCCCGGCGGCTACACCTTC	CASRTAGSPGGYTF
TRBJ1-3	.	TRBV6-5	many	TGTGCCAGCAGTTATGATTTGAGCGGTAGCTCTGGAAACACCATATATTTT	CASSYDLSGSSGNTIYF
TRBJ1-2	.	TRBV5-1	many	TGCGCCAGCAGCTTCGAGATGGGCAGGGGTGGCTACACCTTC	CASSFEMGRGGYTF
TRBJ2-2	TRBD1	TRBV5-4	many	TGTGCCAGCAGCATCGACAGGGGTGTTGGCACCGGGGAGCTGTTTTTT	CASSIDRGVGTGELFF
TRBJ2-7	TRBD2	TRBV10-2	many	TGCGCCAGCGAGAAGCGGGAGTACTATCCCGGCGAGCAGTACTTC	CASEKREYYPGEQYF
TRBJ2-1	TRBD2	TRBV7-9	few	TGTGCCAGCAGCTTAGGGACTAGCCACGAGCAGTTCTTC	CASSLGTSHEQFF
TRBJ1-2	.	TRBV2	many	TGTGCCAGCAGTAAAGGGGAGGGTGGCTACACCTTC	CASSKGEGGYTF
TRBJ1-5	.	TRBV9	many	TGTGCCAGCAGCGTAGTAGGTCAGGCCGGCAATCAGCCCCAGCATTTT	CASSVVGQAGNQPQHF
TRBJ2-3	TRBD1	TRBV11-2	many	TGTGCGAACAGGGGTCCGACAGATACGCAGTATTTT	CANRGPTDTQYF
TRBJ2-2	.	TRBV7-7	many	TGTGCTAGCAGCTCGTGGCCCTTGGGGGCCGGGGAGCTGTTTTTT	CASSSWPLGAGELFF
TRBJ1-1	TRBD1	TRBV5-1	many	TGCGCCAGCAGCTTGGCAGAGACAGGGGTGAGCACTGAAGCTTTCTTT	CASSLAETGVSTEAFF
TRBJ1-6	.	TRBV5-1	many	TGCGCCAGCAGCTTGGGAGGCACCAATTCACCCCTCCACTTT	CASSLGGTNSPLHF
TRBJ2-7	.	TRBV14	.	TGTGCCAGCAGTCGAGCAGGGTTTCCCTACGAGCAGTACTTC	CASSRAGFPYEQYF
TRBJ2-3	.	TRBV29-1	many	TGCAGCGTCCTCGGGGTCTTTAGCACAGATACGCAGTATTTT	CSVLGVFSTDTQYF
TRBJ2-1	.	TRBV29-1	many	TGCAGCGCCAAACGGCGGGACACCTACAATGAGCAGTTCTTC	CSAKRRDTYNEQFF
TRBJ2-4	.	TRBV6-1	many	TGTGCCAGCAGCAAGACAGGACTATTAGCCAAAAACATTCAGTACTTC	CASSKTGLLAKNIQYF
TRBJ1-6	.	TRBV28	many	TGTGCCAGCACCTACGAAGAATCGGCCGCGGGGTCACCCCTCCACTTT	CASTYEESAAGSPLHF
TRBJ1-5	TRBD1	TRBV5-1	many	TGCGCCAGCAACTTGGACAGGGACTATCAGCCCCAGCATTTT	CASNLDRDYQPQHF
TRBJ1-1	.	TRBV11-2	many	TGTGCCAGCAGCCCCAGGGGAAGGGCTGAAGCTTTCTTT	CASSPRGRAEAFF
TRBJ2-1	TRBD2	TRBV4-3	many	TGCGCCAGCAGCCAAGGGATGCCGGGACTAGCGGGAGGGCCGGGCAATGAGCAGTTCTTC	CASSQGMPGLAGGPGNEQFF
TRBJ1-2	.	TRBV5-1	many	TGCGCCAGCAGCTTGGCATCTGGGGAAGGAGGTGGCTACACCTTC	CASSLASGEGGGYTF
TRBJ2-7	.	TRBV6-2/TRBV6-3	.	TGTGCCAGCAGTTACTCCAGGTGGAGGGGGAGTATGGCCGAGCAGTACTTC	CASSYSRWRGSMAEQYF
TRBJ1-1	.	TRBV29-1	many	TGCAGCGCTGCTGACGGAGACACTGAAGCTTTCTTT	CSAADGDTEAFF
TRBJ1-1	.	TRBV6-1	many	TGTGCCAGCTCCTTCATCCTGAACACTGAAGCTTTCTTT	CASSFILNTEAFF
TRBJ2-5	.	TRBV20-1	.	TGCAGTGCTAGAGAGAAGCGGAACTGGTACCAAGAGACCCAGTACTTC	CSAREKRNWYQETQYF
TRBJ2-7	TRBD2	TRBV20-1	many	TGCAGTGCTAGACCCCCTAGCGGGCGACTCTCCTACGAGCAGTACTTC	CSARPPSGRLSYEQYF
TRBJ1-6	.	TRBV5-1	many	TGCGCCAGCAGCTTGGACAGGAATTCACCCCTCCACTTT	CASSLDRNSPLHF
TRBJ2-2	.	TRBV5-1	many	TGCGCCAGCAGCCCTCTAGGGCGCACCGGGGAGCTGTTTTTT	CASSPLGRTGELFF
TRBJ1-5	.	TRBV20-1	many	TGCAGTGCTAGTAGAAGCAATCAGCCCCAGCATTTT	CSASRSNQPQHF
TRBJ1-1	.	TRBV10-3	many	TGTGCCATGGGGGGACGAGGGGTGGACACTGAAGCTTTCTTT	CAMGGRGVDTEAFF
TRBJ2-5	TRBD1	TRBV15	few	TGTGCCACCAGCAGCCGGACAGGGGGCTCTCCAGAGACCCAGTACTTC	CATSSRTGGSPETQYF
TRBJ2-5	.	TRBV12-3/TRBV12-4	many	TGTGCCAGCAGGCGCGACAGGCAAGAGACCCAGTACTTC	CASRRDRQETQYF
TRBJ1-4	.	TRBV7-2	.	TGTGCCAGCAGCTTAATGTTTAATGAAAAACTGTTTTTT	CASSLMFNEKLFF
TRBJ1-3	TRBD1	TRBV4-3	many	TGCGCCAGCAGCCTGCGGACAGGGGCCGGAAACACCATATATTTT	CASSLRTGAGNTIYF
TRBJ2-5	TRBD2	TRBV7-8	many	TGTGCCAGCAGCTTAGTGCTCGGGACTAGGTATCGAGAGACCCAGTATTTC	CASSLVLGTRYRETQYF
TRBJ1-3	TRBD1	TRBV7-2	many	TGTGCCAGCAGCCGGGACAGCTCTGGAAACACCATATATTTT	CASSRDSSGNTIYF
TRBJ2-5	TRBD1	TRBV15	few	TGTGCCACCAGCACCGGGACAGGGTCAGAGACCCAGTACTTC	CATSTGTGSETQYF
TRBJ2-2	.	TRBV20-1	.	TGCAGTGCTATCAGACTGGGCTCGAACACCGGGGAGCTGTTTTTT	CSAIRLGSNTGELFF
TRBJ2-1	TRBD2	TRBV20-1	many	TGCAGTGCGGAGCGGGAGGGCGGCAATGAGCAGTTCTTC	CSAEREGGNEQFF
TRBJ1-3	.	TRBV6-2/TRBV6-3	many	TGTGCCAGCTCCTCGCAAGGAGGTGGAAACACCATATATTTT	CASSSQGGGNTIYF
TRBJ1-2	.	TRBV6-2/TRBV6-3	many	TGTGCCAGCAGAACGACGCCTAATAACTATGGCTACACCTTC	CASRTTPNNYGYTF
TRBJ2-1	TRBD2	TRBV7-8	many	TGTGCCAGCAGCTTAGGAGGAAGCGGGAGTCCTTACAATGAGCAGTTCTTC	CASSLGGSGSPYNEQFF
TRBJ1-5	TRBD1	TRBV10-3	many	TGTGCCATCAGCGACAGGGGTGGGAGCAATCAGCCCCAGCATTTT	CAISDRGGSNQPQHF
TRBJ2-7	TRBD1	TRBV4-2	many	TGTGCCAGCAGCCAAAGAGACAGGGGCGAGGGCTACGAGCAGTACTTC	CASSQRDRGEGYEQYF
TRBJ1-2	.	TRBV10-3	.	TGTGCCATCAGTGATGGCGTTACTAACTATGGCTACACCTTC	CAISDGVTNYGYTF
TRBJ1-1	.	TRBV5-1	many	TGCGCCAGCAGCGCACAGGGTACTGAAGCTTTCTTT	CASSAQGTEAFF
TRBJ2-3	.	TRBV6-5	many	TGTGCCAGCAGTTCACGGACGGCCGCGGCCACAGATACGCAGTATTTT	CASSSRTAAATDTQYF
TRBJ2-5	.	TRBV5-1	many	TGCGCCAGCAGCTTGTACCAACAAGAGACCCAGTACTTC	CASSLYQQETQYF
TRBJ1-1	.	TRBV18	.	TGTGCCAGCTCACCACGGGCAGGGATTAACACTGAAGCTTTCTTT	CASSPRAGINTEAFF
TRBJ1-5	.	TRBV20-1	.	TGCAGTGTTAGCGGTCTAAATCAGCCCCAGCATTTT	CSVSGLNQPQHF
TRBJ2-7	TRBD2	TRBV20-1	.	TGCAGTGCCACGGGACTAGCGGACAGAAGGTACGAGCAGTACTTC	CSATGLADRRYEQYF
TRBJ1-6	TRBD1	TRBV20-1	.	TGCAGTGCTCACAGGGGGCACGGTAATTCACCCCTCCACTTT	CSAHRGHGNSPLHF
TRBJ2-7	.	TRBV28	few	TGTGCCAGCAGTTCGGGACAAACGGAGGACGAGCAGTACTTC	CASSSGQTEDEQYF
TRBJ1-2	.	TRBV28	few	TGTGCCAGCAGTTCGCCACAGTCGGACGGCTACACCTTC	CASSSPQSDGYTF
TRBJ2-1	TRBD2	TRBV5-1	many	TGCGCCAGCAGCTTGAAACTAGCGGGGGGGTCCTACAATGAGCAGTTCTTC	CASSLKLAGGSYNEQFF